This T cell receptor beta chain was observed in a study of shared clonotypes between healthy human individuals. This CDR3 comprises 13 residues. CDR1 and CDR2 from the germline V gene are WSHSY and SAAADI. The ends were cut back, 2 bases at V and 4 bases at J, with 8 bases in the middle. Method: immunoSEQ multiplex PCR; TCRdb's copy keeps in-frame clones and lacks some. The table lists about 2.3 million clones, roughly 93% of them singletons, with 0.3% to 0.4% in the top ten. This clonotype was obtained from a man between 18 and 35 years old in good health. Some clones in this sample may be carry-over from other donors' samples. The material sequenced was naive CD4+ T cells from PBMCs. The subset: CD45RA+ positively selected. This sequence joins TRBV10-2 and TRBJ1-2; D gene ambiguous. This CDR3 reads CASSERQSYGYTF. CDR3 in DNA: TGCGCCAGCAGTGAGAGGCAGAGCTATGGCTACACCTTC.